This TCR beta chain was captured in a study of TIL therapy for anti-PD-1-resistant metastatic lung cancer. Looking at the study overall: Median patient age was 54, ranging about 38-80 years. Notes on the study in general: After infusion, TIL clonotypes partly replaced peripheral T cells and declined over months.

Of note for this clone: What it binds is unknown.

This CDR3 contains 15 residues. Germline V gene lookup returns CDR1 MNHNY and CDR2 SVGAGI (reference sequence). V was pared by 7 bases and J by 0 bases, with 13 bases between. Sequencing used immunoSEQ v3. Clones were sequenced by immunoSEQ multiplex PCR, and TCRdb holds only the in-frame ones, with some missing. The sample consists of about 46,000 clones, just over 85% of them appearing once. Time point described: pre-treatment sample, taken before nivolumab and TIL therapy. This clonotype was sampled from a person between 25 and 80 years old with non-small cell lung cancer. The J gene is TRBJ1-5, the V gene TRBV6-6; D is uncertain. Sequences were derived from blood, sampled at baseline. The CDR3 DNA reads as TGTGCCAGCACCGCTCGGGCGGATAGCAATCAGCCCCAGCATTTT. The encoded protein is CASTARADSNQPQHF.